This T cell receptor beta chain was captured by sequencing in a study of blood T cell repertoires in COVID-19. Study in general: Some COVID-19 samples were acute and others convalescent; all came from the United States, Italy and Spain.

The V gene lost 4 bases and the J gene lost 4 bases, with 10 bases spanning the gap. Germline V gives CDR1 SNHLY, CDR2 FYNNEI. The CDR3 length is 13 residues. In the study's own analysis: How many nucleated cells were present was estimated from reference gene primer amplification. Measured with immunoSEQ multiplex PCR; TCRdb has only the in-frame clones, and not every one. V, J and clone size are those of that table, while D and trimming were read from the DNA. The data show about 210,000 clones, approximately 83% seen once. The receptor was isolated from a middle-aged woman with active or convalescent COVID-19. Material: peripheral blood. The genes are TRBV2 and TRBJ1-1; D is uncertain. DNA of the CDR3: TGTGCCAGCAGTGTGTCCCCGTTCACTGAAGCTTTCTTT. Its protein product is CASSVSPFTEAFF.